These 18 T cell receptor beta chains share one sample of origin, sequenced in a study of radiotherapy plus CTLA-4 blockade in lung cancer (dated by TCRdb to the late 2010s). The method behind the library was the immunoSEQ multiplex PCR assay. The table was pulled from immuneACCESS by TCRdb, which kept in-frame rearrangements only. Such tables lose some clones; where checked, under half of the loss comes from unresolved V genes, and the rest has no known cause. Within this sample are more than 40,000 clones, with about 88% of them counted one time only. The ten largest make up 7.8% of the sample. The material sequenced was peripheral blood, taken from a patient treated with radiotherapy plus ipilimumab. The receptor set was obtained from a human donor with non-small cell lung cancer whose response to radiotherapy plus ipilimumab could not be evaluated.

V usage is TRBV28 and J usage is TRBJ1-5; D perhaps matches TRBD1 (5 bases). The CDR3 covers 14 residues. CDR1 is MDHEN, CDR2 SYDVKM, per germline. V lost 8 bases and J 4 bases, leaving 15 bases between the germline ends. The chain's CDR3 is CASAWGGENQPQHF. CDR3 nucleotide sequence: TGTGCCAGCGCCTGGGGGGGGGAGAATCAGCCCCAGCATTTT.

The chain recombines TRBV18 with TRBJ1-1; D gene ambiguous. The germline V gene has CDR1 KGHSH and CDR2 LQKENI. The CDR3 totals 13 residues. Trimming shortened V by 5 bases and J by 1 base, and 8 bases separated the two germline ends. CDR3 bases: TGTGCCAGCTCAGGAAACAGGAACACTGAAGCTTTCTTT. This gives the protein CASSGNRNTEAFF.

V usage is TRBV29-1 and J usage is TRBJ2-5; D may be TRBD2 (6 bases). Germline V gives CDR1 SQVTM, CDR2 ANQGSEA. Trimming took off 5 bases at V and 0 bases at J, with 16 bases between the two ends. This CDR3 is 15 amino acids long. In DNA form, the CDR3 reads TGCAGCGTTCTACTTAGCAGCGGGTACCAAGAGACCCAGTACTTC. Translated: CSVLLSSGYQETQYF. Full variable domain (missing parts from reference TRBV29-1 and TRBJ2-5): SAVISQKPSRDICQRGTSLTIQCQVDSQVTMMFWYRQQPGQSLTLIATANQGSEATYESGFVIDKFPISRPNLTFSTLTVSNMSPEDSSIYLCSVLLSSGYQETQYFGPGTRLLVL.

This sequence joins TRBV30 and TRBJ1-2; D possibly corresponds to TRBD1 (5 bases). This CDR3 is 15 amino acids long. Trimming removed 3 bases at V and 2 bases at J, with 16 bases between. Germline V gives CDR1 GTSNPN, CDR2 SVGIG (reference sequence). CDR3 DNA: TGTGCCTGGAGGGCAGGGAACCTAAAAAACTATGGCTACACCTTC. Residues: CAWRAGNLKNYGYTF. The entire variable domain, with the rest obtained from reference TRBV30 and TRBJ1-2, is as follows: SQTIHQWPATLVQPVGSPLSLECTVEGTSNPNLYWYRQAAGRGLQLLFYSVGIGQISSEVPQNLSASRPQDRQFILSSKKLLLSDSGFYLCAWRAGNLKNYGYTFGSGTRLTVV.

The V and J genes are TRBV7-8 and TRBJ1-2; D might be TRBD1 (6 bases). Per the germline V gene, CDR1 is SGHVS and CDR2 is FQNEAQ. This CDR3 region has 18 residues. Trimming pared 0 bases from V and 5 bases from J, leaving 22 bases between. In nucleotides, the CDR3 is TGTGCCAGCAGCTTAGCGCCTAAGGGGGGGTCACCCGGGTATGGCTACACCTTC. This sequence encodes CASSLAPKGGSPGYGYTF.

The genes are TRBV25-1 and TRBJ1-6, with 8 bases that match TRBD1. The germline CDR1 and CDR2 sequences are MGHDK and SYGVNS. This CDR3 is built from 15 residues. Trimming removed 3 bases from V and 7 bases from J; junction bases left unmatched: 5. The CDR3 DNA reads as TGTGCCAGCAGTGATGGACAGGGACACAATTCACCCCTCCACTTT. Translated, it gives CASSDGQGHNSPLHF. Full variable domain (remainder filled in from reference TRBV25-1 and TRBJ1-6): EADIYQTPRYLVIGTGKKITLECSQTMGHDKMYWYQQDPGMELHLIHYSYGVNSTEKGDLSSESTVSRIRTEHFPLTLESARPSHTSQYLCASSDGQGHNSPLHFGNGTRLTVT.

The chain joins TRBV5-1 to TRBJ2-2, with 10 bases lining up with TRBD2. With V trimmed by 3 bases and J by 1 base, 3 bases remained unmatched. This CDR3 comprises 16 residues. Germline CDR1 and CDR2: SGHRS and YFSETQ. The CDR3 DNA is TGCGCCAGCAGCTCCTTAGCGGGGGGGAACACCGGGGAGCTGTTTTTT. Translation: CASSSLAGGNTGELFF.

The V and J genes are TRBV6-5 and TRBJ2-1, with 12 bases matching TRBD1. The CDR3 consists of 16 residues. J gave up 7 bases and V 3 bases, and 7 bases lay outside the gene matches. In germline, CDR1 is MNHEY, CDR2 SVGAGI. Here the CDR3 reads CASSYRGQGASNEQFF. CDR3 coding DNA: TGTGCCAGCAGTTATAGGGGACAGGGGGCTTCGAATGAGCAGTTCTTC.

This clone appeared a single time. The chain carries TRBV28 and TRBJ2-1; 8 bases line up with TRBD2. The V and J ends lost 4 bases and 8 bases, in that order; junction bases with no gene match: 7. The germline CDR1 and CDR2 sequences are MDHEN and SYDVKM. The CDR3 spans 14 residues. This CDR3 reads CASSSAGGFYEQFF. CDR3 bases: TGTGCCAGCAGTTCCGCGGGAGGTTTTTATGAGCAGTTCTTC.

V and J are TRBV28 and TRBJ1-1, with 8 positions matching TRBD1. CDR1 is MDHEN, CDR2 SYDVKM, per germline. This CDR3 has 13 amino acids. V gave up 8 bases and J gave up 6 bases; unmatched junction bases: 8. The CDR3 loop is CASQGQVSSEAFF. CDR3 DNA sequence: TGTGCCAGCCAGGGACAGGTCTCTTCTGAAGCTTTCTTT.

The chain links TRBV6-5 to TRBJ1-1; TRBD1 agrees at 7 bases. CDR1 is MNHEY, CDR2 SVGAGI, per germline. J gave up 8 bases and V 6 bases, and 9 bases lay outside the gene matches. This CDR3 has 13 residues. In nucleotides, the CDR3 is TGTGCCAGCAGGATGACAGGGTCAGGCGAAGCTTTCTTT. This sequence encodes CASRMTGSGEAFF.

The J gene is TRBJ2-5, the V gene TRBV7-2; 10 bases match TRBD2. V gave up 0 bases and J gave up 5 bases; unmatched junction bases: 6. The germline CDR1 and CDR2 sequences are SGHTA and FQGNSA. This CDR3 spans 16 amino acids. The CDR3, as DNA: TGTGCCAGCAGCTTAGCGGGAGCGGGAGGGAGGGAGACCCAGTACTTC. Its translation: CASSLAGAGGRETQYF.

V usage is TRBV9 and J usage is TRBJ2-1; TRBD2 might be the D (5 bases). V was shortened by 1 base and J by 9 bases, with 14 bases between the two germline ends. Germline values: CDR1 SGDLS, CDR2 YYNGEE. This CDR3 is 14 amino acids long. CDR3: CASSVRTPSSEQFF. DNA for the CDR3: TGTGCCAGCAGCGTACGGACTCCGAGCTCTGAGCAGTTCTTC.

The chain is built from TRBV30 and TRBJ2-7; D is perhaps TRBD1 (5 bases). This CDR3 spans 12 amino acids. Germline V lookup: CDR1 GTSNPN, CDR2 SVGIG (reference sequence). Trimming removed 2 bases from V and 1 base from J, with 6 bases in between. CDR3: CAWSTGSYEQYF. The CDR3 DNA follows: TGTGCCTGGAGTACAGGTTCCTACGAGCAGTACTTC.

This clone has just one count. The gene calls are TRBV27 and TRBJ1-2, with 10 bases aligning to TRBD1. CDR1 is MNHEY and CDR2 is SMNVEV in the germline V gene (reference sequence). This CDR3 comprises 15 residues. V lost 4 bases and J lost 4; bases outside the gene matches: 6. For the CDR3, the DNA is TGTGCCAGCAGTTCAATTAGGACAGGGGGCTATGGCTACACCTTC. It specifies CASSSIRTGGYGYTF.

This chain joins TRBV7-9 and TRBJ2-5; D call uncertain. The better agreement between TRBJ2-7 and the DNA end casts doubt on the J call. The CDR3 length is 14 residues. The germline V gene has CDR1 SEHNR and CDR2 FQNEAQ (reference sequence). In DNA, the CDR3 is TGTGCCAGCAGCCTATCAGGTCACGTCTACGAGCAGTACTTC. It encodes CASSLSGHVYEQYF.

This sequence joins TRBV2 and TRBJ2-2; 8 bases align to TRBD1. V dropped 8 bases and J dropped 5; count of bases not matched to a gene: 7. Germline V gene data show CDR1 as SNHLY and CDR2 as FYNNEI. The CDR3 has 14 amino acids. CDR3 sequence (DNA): TGTGCCAGCTTACAGGGGGTCGTAACCGGGGAGCTGTTTTTT. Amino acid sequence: CASLQGVVTGELFF.

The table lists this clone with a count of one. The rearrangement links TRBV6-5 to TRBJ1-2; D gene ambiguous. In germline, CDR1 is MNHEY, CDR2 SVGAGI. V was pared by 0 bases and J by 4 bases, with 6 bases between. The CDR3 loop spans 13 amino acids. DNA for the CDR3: TGTGCCAGCAGTTACTCGCGGGCCTATGGCTACACCTTC. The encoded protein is CASSYSRAYGYTF.